Listed below are T cell receptor beta chains from one sample, sequenced in a study of T-cell reconstitution after alpha-beta-depleted transplantation in children. Each CDR3 protein gets one entry after TCRdb re-called the PCR reads with MiXCR. The profile shows around 250,000 distinct CDR3 sequences, around 7.5% of them singletons. The sequencing here drew on PBMCs, mostly from graft donor cells, taken 180 days after TCRalphabeta/CD19-depleted stem cell transplant. These receptors were obtained from a male patient under 18 who had a stem cell transplant for acute lymphoblastic leukemia, so the T cells may come from the graft donor. Each CDR3 is given with its conserved first and last residue. A D gene is named only where the DNA matches it firmly. Clone sizes are shown as how often the clone was seen (once, few, many) or a class if it is expanded.

v_gene: TRBV6-2/TRBV6-3
abundance: many
len: 12
j_gene: TRBJ1-5
d_gene: TRBD1
CDR3nt: TGTGCCAGTGACAGGGGGAATCAGCCCCAGCATTTT
CDR3aa: CASDRGNQPQHF

v_gene: TRBV4-3
abundance: many
len: 14
j_gene: TRBJ2-7
d_gene: .
CDR3nt: TGCGCCAGCAGCCAGGGGACGCAGAGCTACGAGCAGTACTTC
CDR3aa: CASSQGTQSYEQYF

v_gene: TRBV20-1
abundance: many
len: 13
j_gene: TRBJ2-2
d_gene: TRBD2
CDR3nt: TGCAGTGCCAGACTAGCGCCGCATGGGGAGCTGTTTTTT
CDR3aa: CSARLAPHGELFF

v_gene: TRBV5-1
abundance: many
len: 15
j_gene: TRBJ2-1
d_gene: .
CDR3nt: TGCGCCAGCACCCCCCAGACTAGAGTCGGCAATGAGCAGTTCTTC
CDR3aa: CASTPQTRVGNEQFF

v_gene: TRBV4-3
abundance: many
len: 15
j_gene: TRBJ2-7
d_gene: .
CDR3nt: TGCGCCAGCAGCCAAGATCTGGGGGATTTCTACGAGCAGTACTTC
CDR3aa: CASSQDLGDFYEQYF

v_gene: TRBV7-9
abundance: many
len: 16
j_gene: TRBJ2-6
d_gene: TRBD1
CDR3nt: TGTGCCAGCAGCACCCCGACAGGGAATGGGGCCAACGTCCTGACTTTC
CDR3aa: CASSTPTGNGANVLTF

v_gene: TRBV20-1
abundance: many
len: 12
j_gene: TRBJ2-2
d_gene: .
CDR3nt: TGCAGTGCCTCGGGCCGCACCGGGGAGCTGTTTTTT
CDR3aa: CSASGRTGELFF

v_gene: TRBV5-1
abundance: many
len: 18
j_gene: TRBJ2-1
d_gene: TRBD2
CDR3nt: TGCGCCAGCAGCGCGGATTGGACTAGCTTTCTCTCCTACAATGAGCAGTTCTTC
CDR3aa: CASSADWTSFLSYNEQFF

v_gene: TRBV4-1
abundance: many
len: 17
j_gene: TRBJ2-2
d_gene: .
CDR3nt: TGCGCCAGCAGCCAAGAAAGGGTGTTAGGGGTTACCGGGGAGCTGTTTTTT
CDR3aa: CASSQERVLGVTGELFF

v_gene: TRBV5-1
abundance: many
len: 17
j_gene: TRBJ2-5
d_gene: .
CDR3nt: TGCGCCAGCAGCTTTTGGGCTGGCAGGGCCTCCCAAGAGACCCAGTACTTC
CDR3aa: CASSFWAGRASQETQYF

v_gene: TRBV20-1
abundance: many
len: 15
j_gene: TRBJ1-5
d_gene: .
CDR3nt: TGCAGTGCCCAATCCAAGGCTACCGACAATCAGCCCCAGCATTTT
CDR3aa: CSAQSKATDNQPQHF